Below are 8 T cell receptor beta chains sequenced from a single sample in a study of blood T cell repertoires in COVID-19. Assay: immunoSEQ multiplex PCR; the TCRdb copy retains only in-frame clones and omits some. Among about 150,000 clones, approximately 90% were seen once, and the ten largest hold around an eighth. Sequenced: peripheral blood. The receptors derive from a man between 18 and 29 years old with COVID-19, enrolled during active disease.

The chain combines TRBV4-3 with TRBJ2-1; D remains unclear. Germline V lookup: CDR1 LGHNA, CDR2 YSLEER. The CDR3 has 13 amino acids. The V end was cut by 1 base, the J end by 8 bases, with 9 bases between. The CDR3 loop is CASSQAYSYEQFF. The CDR3 DNA reads TGCGCCAGCAGCCAAGCATATAGCTATGAGCAGTTCTTC.

The CDR3 bases are TGTGCCAGTAGTATAGATTCGGGGACTAGCGGCGAGACCCAGTACTTC. Amino acid sequence: CASSIDSGTSGETQYF. V and J are TRBV19 and TRBJ2-5, with TRBD2 identical over 11 bases. Germline lookup yields CDR1 LNHDA and CDR2 SQIVND (reference sequence). The CDR3 sequence is 16 residues long. V dropped 0 bases and J dropped 5; count of bases not matched to a gene: 5.

The rearrangement joins TRBV2 to TRBJ2-1, with 9 bases fitting TRBD1. Trimming cost V 8 bases and J 1 base; bases outside gene matches: 6. This CDR3 is built from 15 residues. CDR1 and CDR2 from the germline V gene are SNHLY and FYNNEI. The CDR3 spells CASQYGTGSYNEQFF. Written as DNA, the CDR3 is TGTGCCAGCCAATACGGGACAGGGTCCTACAATGAGCAGTTCTTC.

The genes are TRBV9 and TRBJ2-1; TRBD2 agrees at 14 bases. Trimming cost V 0 bases and J 14 bases; bases outside gene matches: 7. The V gene's germline CDR1 is SGDLS and CDR2 YYNGEE. The CDR3 runs to 15 residues. CDR3 loop: CASSVATGLAGAKFF. The CDR3 DNA reads TGTGCCAGCAGCGTAGCTACGGGACTAGCGGGAGCCAAGTTCTTC. Full variable domain (remainder filled in from reference TRBV9 and TRBJ2-1): DSGVTQTPKHLITATGQRVTLRCSPRSGDLSVYWYQQSLDQGLQFLIQYYNGEERAKGNILERFSAQQFPDLHSELNLSSLELGDSALYFCASSVATGLAGAKFFGPGTRLTVL.

This rearrangement joins TRBV20-1 to TRBJ2-5, with D perhaps matching TRBD2 (6 bases). The CDR3 has 15 amino acids. The V gene lost 3 bases and the J gene lost 7 bases, with 21 bases spanning the gap. Germline CDR1 DFQATT, CDR2 SNEGSKA (reference sequence). The chain's CDR3 is CSASSLGLQVRTQYF. Here the CDR3 DNA reads TGCAGTGCTAGTTCTCTGGGACTCCAGGTTAGGACCCAGTACTTC.

V gene TRBV27 combines with J gene TRBJ1-1, with 8 bases lining up with TRBD1. V was pared by 6 bases and J by 5 bases, with 14 bases of the junction left unmatched. The CDR3 length is 16 residues. Germline V gene lookup returns CDR1 MNHEY and CDR2 SMNVEV (reference sequence). CDR3 region: CASSSGTGGFRTEAFF. For the CDR3, the DNA is TGTGCCAGCAGCTCCGGGACAGGAGGGTTTCGGACTGAAGCTTTCTTT.

This clone was seen a few times. The V gene is TRBV9, the J gene TRBJ2-5; weak D call: TRBD1 (5 bases). Germline-derived CDR1 and CDR2 are SGDLS and YYNGEE. Trimming removed 0 bases at V and 5 bases at J, with 14 bases between. The CDR3 extends over 15 amino acids. CDR3 sequence: CASSVAQGQRETQYF. CDR3 bases: TGTGCCAGCAGCGTAGCCCAGGGTCAGAGGGAGACCCAGTACTTC.

This clone occurred once. Other DNA sequences in this specimen translate into the identical CDR3. This chain uses TRBV19 with TRBJ1-1, with D possibly matching TRBD1 (6 bases). This CDR3 comprises 14 residues. The V gene's germline CDR1 is LNHDA and CDR2 SQIVND (reference sequence). V was shortened by 3 bases and J by 0 bases, with 8 bases between the two germline ends. CDR3: CASSIGQLNTEAFF. In DNA form, the CDR3 reads TGTGCCAGTAGTATTGGACAGCTGAACACTGAAGCTTTCTTT. Together with reference TRBV19 and TRBJ1-1, the CDR3 gives the full variable domain: DGGITQSPKYLFRKEGQNVTLSCEQNLNHDAMYWYRQDPGQGLRLIYYSQIVNDFQKGDIAEGYSVSREKKESFPLTVTSAQKNPTAFYLCASSIGQLNTEAFFGQGTRLTVV.